This TCR beta chain was documented in a study of cytotoxic CD8 clonotypes in ibrutinib-treated CLL. The V end was cut by 1 base, the J end by 7 bases, with 10 bases between. Germline values: CDR1 SGHTA, CDR2 FQGNSA. This CDR3 contains 14 residues. The repertoire was sequenced with immunoSEQ multiplex PCR; TCRdb's copy has only in-frame clones and lacks some. The sample yields around 310,000 clones, around four fifths seen once. The sequencing here drew on PBMCs, taken before ibrutinib treatment. The chain recombines TRBV7-2 with TRBJ1-4; possibly TRBD1 for D (5 bases). The sequence derives from a human donor with chronic lymphocytic leukemia. The CDR3 DNA is TGTGCCAGCAGCTTAGTAGGGGCAGGTGAAAAACTGTTTTTT. Amino acid sequence: CASSLVGAGEKLFF.